The present T cell receptor (beta chain) was sequenced within a study of T cells in tuberculosis. Overall study context: T cells were selected with CD1B tetramers loaded with glucose monomycolate. Whole-study results and caveats: Classification accuracy was over 85% (AUROC roughly 0.9) with the GMM-specific repertoire.

Clones were read by immunoSEQ multiplex PCR, and TCRdb kept only the in-frame ones, dropping some. The repertoire holds roughly 35,000 clones, 90% to 95% seen once, with 2% to 2.5% in the top ten. The CDR3 is 19 amino acids. The V gene's germline CDR1 is LGHNA and CDR2 YSLEER. J was trimmed by 4 bases and V by 0 bases; bases with no gene match: 9. On this clone itself: Its antigen remains unidentified.

The chain combines TRBV4-3 with TRBJ1-6; the match to TRBD1 covers 10 bases. The sequence was collected from a donor aged 10-29 years with latent tuberculosis or without tuberculosis infection. Sequencing used PBMCs. CDR3 amino acids: CASSQETGQGVVYNSPLHF. The CDR3 region has the DNA TGCGCCAGCAGCCAAGAAACAGGACAGGGGGTGGTTTATAATTCACCCCTCCACTTT.